The present T cell receptor (beta chain) was sequenced within a study of cytomegalovirus exposure and HLA in healthy donors. Study-wide results and caveats: Later work found most CMV-associated TCR beta chains apparently HLA-restricted.

This CDR3 contains 12 residues. Trimming cost V 2 bases and J 6 bases, with 5 bases left between them. CDR1 is SGHVS, CDR2 FQNEAQ, per germline. The PCR employed 60 Vbeta primers together with 13 Jbeta primers. Clones were sequenced by immunoSEQ multiplex PCR, and TCRdb holds only the in-frame ones, with some missing. Of some 120,000 clones listed, roughly 82% are singletons. A word on this clone: Its target is not known.

The sequencing input was PBMCs. The V and J genes are TRBV7-8 and TRBJ2-1; D not resolved. The TCR originated in a male donor in good health and CMV-seropositive. The CDR3 protein is CASSLSSNEQFF. In DNA, the CDR3 is TGTGCCAGCAGCTTATCCAGCAATGAGCAGTTCTTC.